A selection of T cell receptor beta chains follows, all from one sample in a study of cytomegalovirus exposure and HLA in healthy donors. The method was immunoSEQ multiplex PCR; TCRdb's version includes in-frame clones alone and lacks a portion of them. The sample carries about 180,000 clones, more than 75% recorded once. Sequencing was carried out using PBMCs. Receptors originate from a woman aged 25-40 years in good health and CMV-seronegative. Both conserved end residues are part of each CDR3. The D gene is left open where the match is weak. Not every row has a clone size; where given, it reads once, few, many or a size class.

J gene: TRBJ2-6; clone size: NA; V gene: TRBV7-8; D gene: NA; CDR3 DNA: TGTGCCAGCAGACCTAGGCTCTCTGGGGCCAACGTCCTGACTTTC; CDR3 protein: CASRPRLSGANVLTF
J gene: TRBJ1-2; clone size: NA; V gene: TRBV19; D gene: NA; CDR3 DNA: TGTGCCAGTTCCACCTCCCTCAGGGTCTCGGGGGGCTATGGCTACACCTTC; CDR3 protein: CASSTSLRVSGGYGYTF
J gene: TRBJ1-5; clone size: NA; V gene: TRBV30; D gene: NA; CDR3 DNA: TGTGCCTGGAGCCCTTCCACTGGGGGGGGTCAGCCCCAGCATTTT; CDR3 protein: CAWSPSTGGGQPQHF
J gene: TRBJ2-7; clone size: NA; V gene: TRBV14; D gene: TRBD1; CDR3 DNA: TGTGCCAGCAGCCAAGATTGGACAGGGAGTTACTACGAGCAGTACTTC; CDR3 protein: CASSQDWTGSYYEQYF
J gene: TRBJ2-2; clone size: NA; V gene: TRBV19; D gene: NA; CDR3 DNA: TGTGCCAGTACTCCGAGGGACACCGGGGAGCTGTTTTTT; CDR3 protein: CASTPRDTGELFF
J gene: TRBJ2-1; clone size: NA; V gene: TRBV4-1; D gene: NA; CDR3 DNA: TGCGCCAGCAGCCAAGATCCAGGGGTATGGGGGAATGAGCAGTTCTTC; CDR3 protein: CASSQDPGVWGNEQFF
J gene: TRBJ2-7; clone size: NA; V gene: TRBV5-6; D gene: NA; CDR3 DNA: TGTGCCAGCAGCCCGGATAGAGGTGGCTCCTACGAGCAGTACTTC; CDR3 protein: CASSPDRGGSYEQYF
J gene: TRBJ1-1; clone size: once; V gene: TRBV5-1; D gene: NA; CDR3 DNA: TGCGCCAGCAGCTTGGGTCGGAACACTGAAGCTTTCTTT; CDR3 protein: CASSLGRNTEAFF
J gene: TRBJ2-1; clone size: NA; V gene: TRBV19; D gene: TRBD2; CDR3 DNA: TGTGCCAGTAGTATTGTGGGGGCGGGGGGTGAGCAGTTCTTC; CDR3 protein: CASSIVGAGGEQFF
J gene: TRBJ2-3; clone size: NA; V gene: TRBV5-1; D gene: NA; CDR3 DNA: TGCGCCAGCGCCAGGGTAGACAATTCCTACACAGATACGCAGTATTTT; CDR3 protein: CASARVDNSYTDTQYF
J gene: TRBJ2-3; clone size: NA; V gene: TRBV2; D gene: NA; CDR3 DNA: TGTGCCAGCAACAATCGAGATACGCAGTATTTT; CDR3 protein: CASNNRDTQYF
J gene: TRBJ2-1; clone size: NA; V gene: TRBV2; D gene: NA; CDR3 DNA: TGTGCCAGCAGTGATAGGAGCTCCTACAATGAGCAGTTCTTC; CDR3 protein: CASSDRSSYNEQFF
J gene: TRBJ2-7; clone size: NA; V gene: TRBV18; D gene: NA; CDR3 DNA: TGTGCCAGCTCACCCCTCAGGGCCACCTACGAGCAGTACTTC; CDR3 protein: CASSPLRATYEQYF
J gene: TRBJ1-3; clone size: NA; V gene: TRBV13; D gene: NA; CDR3 DNA: TGTGCCAGCAGCCGATTTCTTGGAGACAGTAGCTCTGGAAACACCATATATTTT; CDR3 protein: CASSRFLGDSSSGNTIYF
J gene: TRBJ1-1; clone size: once; V gene: TRBV6-5; D gene: NA; CDR3 DNA: TGTGCCAGCAGTTTATCCGTGAACATGAACACTGAAGCTTTCTTT; CDR3 protein: CASSLSVNMNTEAFF
J gene: TRBJ2-1; clone size: NA; V gene: TRBV2; D gene: NA; CDR3 DNA: TGTGCCAGCACTTCGAATGAGCAGTTCTTC; CDR3 protein: CASTSNEQFF
J gene: TRBJ2-1; clone size: NA; V gene: TRBV5-1; D gene: NA; CDR3 DNA: TGCGCCAGCAGCCTCACAGGAGGGTACAATGAGCAGTTCTTC; CDR3 protein: CASSLTGGYNEQFF
J gene: TRBJ1-4; clone size: NA; V gene: TRBV10-2; D gene: NA; CDR3 DNA: TGCGCCAGCAGGAATACGGTGGCTAATGAAAAACTGTTTTTT; CDR3 protein: CASRNTVANEKLFF
J gene: TRBJ2-3; clone size: NA; V gene: TRBV13; D gene: TRBD2; CDR3 DNA: TGTGCCAGCTCCAGCGGGGACACAGATACGCAGTATTTT; CDR3 protein: CASSSGDTDTQYF
J gene: TRBJ2-3; clone size: NA; V gene: TRBV9; D gene: NA; CDR3 DNA: TGTGCCAGCAGCGCACAACAGGGTTCCACAGATACGCAGTATTTT; CDR3 protein: CASSAQQGSTDTQYF
J gene: TRBJ1-4; clone size: NA; V gene: TRBV7-2; D gene: NA; CDR3 DNA: TGTGCCAGCAGCTCTCCTCCGGGGGAAAAACTGTTTTTT; CDR3 protein: CASSSPPGEKLFF
J gene: TRBJ1-1; clone size: NA; V gene: TRBV14; D gene: TRBD1; CDR3 DNA: TGTGCCAGCAGCCATCGCCGGGACAGGGGGCGCATGATGAACACTGAAGCTTTCTTT; CDR3 protein: CASSHRRDRGRMMNTEAFF
J gene: TRBJ1-2; clone size: NA; V gene: TRBV14; D gene: TRBD1; CDR3 DNA: TGTGCCAGCAGCACCCGAGGACAGGGGAATTTCTATGGCTACACCTTC; CDR3 protein: CASSTRGQGNFYGYTF
J gene: TRBJ2-7; clone size: NA; V gene: TRBV5-8; D gene: TRBD1; CDR3 DNA: TGTGCCAGCAGCCCGGAGTACAGGGGCTACGAGCAGTACTTC; CDR3 protein: CASSPEYRGYEQYF
J gene: TRBJ2-5; clone size: NA; V gene: TRBV7-9; D gene: TRBD1; CDR3 DNA: TGTGCCAGCAGGAGTCCGGGACAGGGGCCGGAGACCCAGTACTTC; CDR3 protein: CASRSPGQGPETQYF
J gene: TRBJ2-1; clone size: NA; V gene: TRBV13; D gene: TRBD1; CDR3 DNA: TGTGCCAGCAGCCACACAGGGGATCCCTACAATGAGCAGTTCTTC; CDR3 protein: CASSHTGDPYNEQFF
J gene: TRBJ1-2; clone size: NA; V gene: TRBV7-2; D gene: NA; CDR3 DNA: TGTGCCAGCAGCTCAGGGGCCGGGGCCCCTAATGGCTACACCTTC; CDR3 protein: CASSSGAGAPNGYTF
J gene: TRBJ1-1; clone size: NA; V gene: TRBV5-1; D gene: TRBD1; CDR3 DNA: TGCGCCAGCAGCTTGGAGGGGGCGGCGGCCCGAGGCGAGACGATGAACACTGAAGCTTTCTTT; CDR3 protein: CASSLEGAAARGETMNTEAFF
J gene: TRBJ2-7; clone size: NA; V gene: TRBV2; D gene: NA; CDR3 DNA: TGTGCCAGCAGTGAAGGCGGAGGACCCTACGAGCAGTACTTC; CDR3 protein: CASSEGGGPYEQYF
J gene: TRBJ1-6; clone size: NA; V gene: TRBV13; D gene: NA; CDR3 DNA: TGTGCCAGCAGCTTAGACAGGGCCCCTGATTCACCCCTCCACTTT; CDR3 protein: CASSLDRAPDSPLHF
J gene: TRBJ1-1; clone size: NA; V gene: TRBV27; D gene: NA; CDR3 DNA: TGTGCCAGCAAAATTGGGGGAGGAGGCTACACTGAAGCTTTCTTT; CDR3 protein: CASKIGGGGYTEAFF
J gene: TRBJ2-1; clone size: once; V gene: TRBV18; D gene: TRBD2; CDR3 DNA: TGTGCCAGCTCCCCCGGGACTAGCGGGGGGGCGGTCTACAATGAGCAGTTCTTC; CDR3 protein: CASSPGTSGGAVYNEQFF